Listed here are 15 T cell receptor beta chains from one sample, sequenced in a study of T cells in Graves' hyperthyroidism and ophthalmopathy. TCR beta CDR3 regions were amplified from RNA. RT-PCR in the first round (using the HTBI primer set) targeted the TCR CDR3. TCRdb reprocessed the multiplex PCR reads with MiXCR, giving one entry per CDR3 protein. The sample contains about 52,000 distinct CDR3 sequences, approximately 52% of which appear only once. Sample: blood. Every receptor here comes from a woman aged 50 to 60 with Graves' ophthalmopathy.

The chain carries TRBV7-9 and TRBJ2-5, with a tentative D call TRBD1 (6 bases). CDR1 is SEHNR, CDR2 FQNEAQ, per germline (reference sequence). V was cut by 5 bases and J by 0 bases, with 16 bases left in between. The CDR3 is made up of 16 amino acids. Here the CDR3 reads CASSPPTGLNQETQYF. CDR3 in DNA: TGTGCCAGCAGCCCCCCGACAGGTCTCAACCAAGAGACCCAGTACTTC.

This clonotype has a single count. The CDR3 reads CATSSARGSWWAQETQYF. The CDR3 region has the DNA TGTGCCACCAGTTCCGCGAGGGGGAGTTGGTGGGCTCAAGAGACCCAGTACTTC. The chain recombines TRBV24-1 with TRBJ2-5; the D gene is possibly TRBD1 (6 bases). This CDR3 has 18 amino acids. V lost 6 bases, J lost 2 bases, and 24 bases lay in between. The germline CDR1 and CDR2 sequences are KGHDR and SFDVKD.

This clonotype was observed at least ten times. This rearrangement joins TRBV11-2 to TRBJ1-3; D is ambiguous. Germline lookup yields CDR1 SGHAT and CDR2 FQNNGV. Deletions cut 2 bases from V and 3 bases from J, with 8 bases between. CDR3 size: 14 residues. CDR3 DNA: TGTGCCAGCAGCTTAACCATAGATGGAAACACCATATATTTT. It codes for CASSLTIDGNTIYF.

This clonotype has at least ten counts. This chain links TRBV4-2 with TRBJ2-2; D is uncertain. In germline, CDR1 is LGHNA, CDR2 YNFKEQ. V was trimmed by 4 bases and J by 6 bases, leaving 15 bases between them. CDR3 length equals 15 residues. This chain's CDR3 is CASSPESPLAGELFF. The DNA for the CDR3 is TGTGCCAGCAGCCCGGAGTCCCCGCTCGCCGGGGAGCTGTTTTTT.

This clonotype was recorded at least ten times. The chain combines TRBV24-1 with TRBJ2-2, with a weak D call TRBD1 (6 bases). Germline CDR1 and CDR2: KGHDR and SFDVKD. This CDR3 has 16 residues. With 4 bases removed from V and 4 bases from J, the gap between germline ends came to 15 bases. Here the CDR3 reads CATSDPRTVPTGELFF. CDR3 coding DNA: TGTGCCACCAGTGACCCAAGGACAGTTCCCACCGGGGAGCTGTTTTTT.

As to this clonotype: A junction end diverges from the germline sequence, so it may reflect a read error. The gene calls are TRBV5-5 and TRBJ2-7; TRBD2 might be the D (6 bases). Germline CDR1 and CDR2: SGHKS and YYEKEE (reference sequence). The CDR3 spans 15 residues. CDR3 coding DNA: TGTGCCAGCAGCCCAGCCAGGACTACGACCTACGAGCGGTACTTC. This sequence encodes CASSPARTTTYERYF.

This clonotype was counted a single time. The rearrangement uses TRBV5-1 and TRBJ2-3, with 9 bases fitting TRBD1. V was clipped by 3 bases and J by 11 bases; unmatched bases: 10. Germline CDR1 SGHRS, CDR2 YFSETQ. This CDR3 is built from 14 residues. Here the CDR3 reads CASSWGQGGNEQYF. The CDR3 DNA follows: TGCGCCAGCAGCTGGGGACAGGGCGGGAATGAGCAGTATTTT.

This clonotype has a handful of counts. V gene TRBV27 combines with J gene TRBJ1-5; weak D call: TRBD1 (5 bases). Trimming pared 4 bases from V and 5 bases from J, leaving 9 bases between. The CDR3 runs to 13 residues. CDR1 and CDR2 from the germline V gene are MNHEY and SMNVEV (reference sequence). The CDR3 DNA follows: TGTGCCAGCAGTTGGGGGACGGATCAGCCCCAGCATTTT. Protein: CASSWGTDQPQHF.

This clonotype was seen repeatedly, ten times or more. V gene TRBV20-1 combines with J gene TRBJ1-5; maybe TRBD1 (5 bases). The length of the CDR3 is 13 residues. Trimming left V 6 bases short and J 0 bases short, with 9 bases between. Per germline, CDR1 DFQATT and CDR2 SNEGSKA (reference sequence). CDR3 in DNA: TGCAGTGCGGGGGAAACTAGCAATCAGCCCCAGCATTTT. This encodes CSAGETSNQPQHF.

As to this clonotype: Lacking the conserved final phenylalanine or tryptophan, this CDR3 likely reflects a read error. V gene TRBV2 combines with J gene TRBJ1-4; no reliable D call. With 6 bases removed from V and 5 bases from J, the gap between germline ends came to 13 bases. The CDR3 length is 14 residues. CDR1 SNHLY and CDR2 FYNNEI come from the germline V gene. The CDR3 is CASSPALANEKLFS. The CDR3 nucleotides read TGTGCCAGCAGCCCGGCCCTGGCGAATGAAAAACTGTTTTCT.

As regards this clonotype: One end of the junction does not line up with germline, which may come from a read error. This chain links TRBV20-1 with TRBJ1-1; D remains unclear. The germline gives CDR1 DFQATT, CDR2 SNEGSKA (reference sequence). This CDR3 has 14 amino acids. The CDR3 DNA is TGCAGTGCCCTTTGGATAGTCTCTAACACTGAGGCTTTCTTT. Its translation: CSALWIVSNTEAFF.

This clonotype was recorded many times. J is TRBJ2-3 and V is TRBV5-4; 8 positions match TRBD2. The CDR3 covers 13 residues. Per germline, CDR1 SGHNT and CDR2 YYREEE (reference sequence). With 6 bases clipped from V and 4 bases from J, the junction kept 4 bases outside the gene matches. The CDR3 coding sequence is TGTGCCAGCACTAGCGGGTGGGCAGATACGCAGTATTTT. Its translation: CASTSGWADTQYF.

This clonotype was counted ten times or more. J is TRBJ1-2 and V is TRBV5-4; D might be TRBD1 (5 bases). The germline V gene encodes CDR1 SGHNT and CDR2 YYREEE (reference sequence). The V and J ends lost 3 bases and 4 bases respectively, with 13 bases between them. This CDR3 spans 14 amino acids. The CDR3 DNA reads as TGTGCCAGCAGCTCCGCGGGGGTGGCCTATGGCTACACCTTC. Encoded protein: CASSSAGVAYGYTF. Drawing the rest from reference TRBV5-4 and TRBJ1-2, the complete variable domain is ETGVTQSPTHLIKTRGQQVTLRCSSQSGHNTVSWYQQALGQGPQFIFQYYREEENGRGNFPPRFSGLQFPNYSSELNVNALELDDSALYLCASSSAGVAYGYTFGSGTRLTVV.

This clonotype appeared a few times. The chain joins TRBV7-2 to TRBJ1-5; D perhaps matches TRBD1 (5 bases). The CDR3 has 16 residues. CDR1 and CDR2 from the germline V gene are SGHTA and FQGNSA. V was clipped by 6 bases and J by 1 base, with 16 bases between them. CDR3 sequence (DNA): TGTGCCAGCAGTTCACCGATGGGGGGGAGCAATCAGCCCCAGCATTTT. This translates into CASSSPMGGSNQPQHF. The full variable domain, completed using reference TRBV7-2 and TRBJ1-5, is GAGVSQSPSNKVTEKGKDVELRCDPISGHTALYWYRQSLGQGLEFLIYFQGNSAPDKSGLPSDRFSAERTGGSVSTLTIQRTQQEDSAVYLCASSSPMGGSNQPQHFGDGTRLSIL.

The DNA for the CDR3 is TGCGCCAGCAGCCAAAAAGTCGGACAGCTCACAGATACGCAGTTCTTC. Its protein product is CASSQKVGQLTDTQFF. This chain connects TRBV5-1 to TRBJ2-1; D is possibly TRBD1 (6 bases). Per the germline V gene, CDR1 is SGHRS and CDR2 is YFSETQ. V lost 4 bases, J lost 12 bases, and 26 bases lay in between. The CDR3 length is 16 residues.